This TCR beta chain was sequenced for a study of human T cells and chemical hapten exposure. About the study: An area of 2 cm by 2 cm on upper inner arm skin received 2% DPC for sensitization. Study-wide results and caveats: Expanded TCRs created a significantly greater count of big CDR3 similarity clusters than controls did.

Individual cDNA molecules in this library carried unique molecular identifiers. TCRdb reanalysed the RACE reads using MiXCR and keeps one entry per CDR3 protein. The sample contains some 90,000 distinct CDR3 sequences, around 8.8% of which appear only once. Comments on this clonotype: Its antigen remains unknown.

Losses at the gene ends were 5 bases for V and 3 bases for J; bases not matched to a gene: 6. The V gene's germline CDR1 is MNHEY and CDR2 SVGEGT. This CDR3 spans 14 amino acids. The sample's time point: pre-sensitization, week 0. The treatment denotes: therapeutic diphenylcyclopropenone sensitization with weekly scalp DPC. The genes are TRBV6-2 or TRBV6-3 and TRBJ2-7; 8 positions match TRBD1. The sequences come from whole blood, collected in connection with sensitization to the hapten diphenylcyclopropenone (DPC). This receptor was obtained from a man aged 40-55 years with alopecia areata. Some clones in this sample may be carry-over from other donors' samples. The CDR3 spells CASSLGQGSYEQYF. The CDR3 nucleotides are TGTGCCAGCAGTCTAGGACAGGGAAGCTACGAGCAGTACTTC.